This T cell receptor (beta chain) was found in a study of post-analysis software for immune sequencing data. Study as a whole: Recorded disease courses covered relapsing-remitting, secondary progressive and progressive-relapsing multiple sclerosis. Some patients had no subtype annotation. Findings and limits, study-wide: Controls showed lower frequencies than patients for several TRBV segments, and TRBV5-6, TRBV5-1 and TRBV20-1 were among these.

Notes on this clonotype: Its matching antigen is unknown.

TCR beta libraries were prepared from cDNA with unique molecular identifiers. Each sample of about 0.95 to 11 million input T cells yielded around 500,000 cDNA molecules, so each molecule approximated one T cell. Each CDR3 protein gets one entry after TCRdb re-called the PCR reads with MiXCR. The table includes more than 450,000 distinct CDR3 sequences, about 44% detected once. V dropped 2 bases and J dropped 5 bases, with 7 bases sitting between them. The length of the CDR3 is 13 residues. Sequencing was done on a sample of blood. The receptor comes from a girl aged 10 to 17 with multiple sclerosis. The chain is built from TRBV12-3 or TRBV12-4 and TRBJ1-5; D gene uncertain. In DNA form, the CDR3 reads TGTGCCAGCAGTTTACGCACTGATCAGCCCCAGCATTTT. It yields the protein CASSLRTDQPQHF.